This T cell receptor (beta chain) is drawn from a study of post-analysis software for immune sequencing data. Broader study findings: Several TRBV segments were more frequent in patients than controls; TRBV5-6, TRBV5-1 and TRBV20-1 belonged to this group.

The CDR3 extends over 16 amino acids. The V segment lost 0 bases and the J segment 4 bases; nucleotides outside the gene matches: 4. The germline V gene has CDR1 MRHNA and CDR2 SNTAGT. This clonotype was detected a few times. Its antigen is unknown. Presence of unique molecular identifiers characterized the TCR beta cDNA libraries. The authors obtained some 500,000 cDNA molecules from approximately 0.95 to 9.8 million T cells. TCRdb recomputed calls from the PCR reads with MiXCR, one row per CDR3 protein. The sample contains roughly 600,000 distinct CDR3 sequences, roughly two fifths of which appear only once.

The chain is built from TRBV6-4 and TRBJ2-1, with 9 bases aligning to TRBD2. Sequencing input: blood. The TCR originated in a girl aged 5-17 years with multiple sclerosis. DNA of the CDR3: TGTGCCAGCAGTGACTCTAGGACTAGCGATTACAATGAGCAGTTCTTC. Protein sequence: CASSDSRTSDYNEQFF.